Listed here are 10 T cell receptor beta chains from one sample, sequenced in a study of CXCR3-negative and CXCR3-positive naive CD8 T cells. The libraries of TRB cDNA were constructed through 5' RACE using UMI labels. Following a re-call of the 5' RACE reads, TCRdb has one entry per CDR3 protein and lacks DNA. The table lists approximately 140,000 distinct CDR3 sequences. For these TCRs, the target antigens are not known. Study conclusions and caveats: Naive cells with CXCR3 showed TRB CDR3s that were more hydrophobic than those in CXCR3-negative naive cells.

Sequencing was carried out using naive CXCR3+ CD8+ T cells from blood. Subset indicated: CD45RO-CCR7+CD27+CD95- naive CD8+ T cells expressing CXCR3 (TNR3+). The receptors were sampled from a human donor in good health. Some clones in this sample may be carry-over from other donors' samples.

The chain links TRBV7-8 to TRBJ2-3; TCRdb designates TRBD2, a call that cannot be tested without DNA. Germline CDR1 SGHVS, CDR2 FQNEAQ. The CDR3 runs 15 residues. The CDR3 here is CASRYGPSGADTQYF.

The chain combines TRBV4-1 with TRBJ2-3; the TCRdb D gene call, TRBD1, has no DNA to confirm it. Germline values: CDR1 MGHRA, CDR2 YSYEKL. The CDR3 loop spans 16 amino acids. Here the CDR3 reads CASSLNLGAADYTQYF.

The CDR3: CSATQGPEANQPQHF. This sequence joins TRBV20-1 and TRBJ1-5; no DNA is available, so the TRBD1 call from TCRdb remains unchecked. Germline V gene data show CDR1 as DFQATT and CDR2 as SNEGSKA (reference sequence). This CDR3 contains 15 residues.

The chain recombines TRBV7-6 with TRBJ2-7. The CDR3 length is 13 residues. Per germline, CDR1 SGHVS and CDR2 FNYEAQ. CDR3 sequence reads: CASSSGPNYEQYF.

This chain uses TRBV4-1 with TRBJ2-5. The V gene's germline CDR1 is MGHRA and CDR2 YSYEKL. This CDR3 spans 14 amino acids. The CDR3 sequence: CASSQDRGWETQYF.

J is TRBJ2-1 and V is TRBV19; the TCRdb call, TRBD1, lacks DNA for checking. The CDR3 spans 14 residues. Germline lookup yields CDR1 LNHDA and CDR2 SQIVND (reference sequence). The CDR3 protein is CASRNRGAYNEQFF.

The chain has TRBV7-2 and TRBJ2-3. The germline CDR1 and CDR2 sequences are SGHTA and FQGNSA. The CDR3 is made up of 16 amino acids. CDR3 amino acids: CASSSTISVGTDTQYF.

The gene calls are TRBV5-1 and TRBJ2-1; TCRdb's D call, TRBD1, is unchecked because there is no DNA. Germline CDR1 is SGHRS and CDR2 is YFSETQ. The CDR3 has 15 residues. The CDR3 region is CASSLNSGDYNEQFF.

The chain has TRBV11-2 and TRBJ2-7; the D call of TRBD1 rests on TCRdb alone, since no DNA is present to check it. CDR1 is SGHAT, CDR2 FQNNGV, per germline. CDR3 length: 17 amino acids. The chain's CDR3 is CASSFQDNRDMGYEQYF.

The rearrangement links TRBV12-3 or TRBV12-4 to TRBJ2-3; checking the TCRdb D call of TRBD2 is not possible without DNA. The CDR3 runs to 16 residues. CDR3 amino acids: CASSLTLAGGQDTQYF.